This T cell receptor beta chain was sequenced during a study of T cell repertoires in cytomegalovirus infection. Study-wide context: CMV infection plus the matching HLA type was flagged by public TCR beta signatures. Whole-study findings and limits: HLA-C-restricted CMV clonotypes gave the most frequent clonotype in two of eight donors.

This clonotype turned up a few times. Antigen specificity is unknown. This CDR3 is 15 amino acids long. V lost 7 bases and J 4 bases, leaving 19 bases between the germline ends. Per the germline V gene, CDR1 is MNHEY and CDR2 is SVGAGI. TCRdb redid the calling of the reads with MiXCR, one entry per CDR3 protein. The sample shows about a million distinct CDR3 sequences, approximately 31% of them seen only once. This clonotype was sampled from a human donor in good health (CMV status not recorded). Some clones in this sample may be carry-over from other donors' samples. Source: cultured CD8+ T cells from PBMCs, taken from culture after CMV antigen stimulation. The chain is built from TRBV6-5 and TRBJ1-2, with D possibly matching TRBD1 (6 bases). The chain's CDR3 is CASITGGAQRYGYTF. CDR3 sequence (DNA): TGTGCCAGCATTACCGGGGGGGCCCAGCGCTATGGCTACACCTTC.